The sequence of this T cell receptor beta chain was determined in a study of CD8 T cells in Susac syndrome. TCR beta sequencing covered blood CD8+ and CD4+ T cells. RNA, at about 0.45 to 1 ug, was reverse transcribed with random hexamers. TCRdb reanalysed the immunoSEQ multiplex PCR reads using MiXCR and keeps one entry per CDR3 protein. The sample lists around 170,000 distinct CDR3 sequences, around 90% occurring once. This CDR3 is built from 12 residues. Germline V lookup: CDR1 SNHLY, CDR2 FYNNEI. V gave up 8 bases and J gave up 1 base, with 6 bases separating them. Details on this clonotype: Its antigen is currently unknown.

Study results and limitations: The study recognized that its TCR sequencing and HLA analysis covered a relatively small number of individuals.

The sample comprised CD4+ T cells from PBMCs. This TCR was recovered from a human donor in good health. This rearrangement joins TRBV2 to TRBJ1-5; D possibly corresponds to TRBD1 (5 bases). CDR3 protein: CASQGSNQPQHF. CDR3 DNA: TGTGCCAGCCAGGGCAGCAATCAGCCCCAGCATTTT.